Below, 12 T cell receptor beta chains from the same sample are listed, as sequenced in a study of spatial heterogeneity in lung cancer. As to time point: blood at routine non-recurrence follow-up after resection. In TCRdb, the 5' RACE reads were re-called with MiXCR into one record per CDR3 protein. Among tens of thousands of distinct CDR3 sequences listed, more than 9.5% were seen once. The starting material was PBMCs, obtained at follow-up. The receptor set was obtained from a male donor with early-stage non-small cell lung cancer.

This clonotype was seen many times. CDR3 sequence reads: CSARTGLQPQHF. The CDR3 nucleotides are TGCAGTGCTAGGACAGGGCTTCAGCCCCAGCATTTT. V usage is TRBV20-1 and J usage is TRBJ1-5; TRBD1 agrees at 7 bases. The germline gives CDR1 DFQATT, CDR2 SNEGSKA (reference sequence). The J segment lost 6 bases and the V segment lost 3 bases, leaving 2 bases of the junction unmatched. The CDR3 consists of 12 residues.

This clonotype appeared a few times. The chain uses TRBV20-1 and TRBJ2-3, with a weak D call TRBD2 (5 bases). The V end was cut by 7 bases, the J end by 5 bases, with 16 bases between. Germline V lookup: CDR1 DFQATT, CDR2 SNEGSKA (reference sequence). The CDR3 has 13 residues. CDR3 sequence (DNA): TGCAGTGTGCTAGCACCTGGGAAAGATACGCAGTATTTT. Translated: CSVLAPGKDTQYF.

J is TRBJ2-2 and V is TRBV11-2, with D perhaps TRBD1 (6 bases). V lost 1 base to trimming and J lost 1 base, with 13 bases between them. Per germline, CDR1 SGHAT and CDR2 FQNNGV. This CDR3 contains 17 residues. This CDR3 reads CASSLVPGTLNTGELFF. The CDR3 DNA reads as TGTGCCAGCAGCTTAGTTCCCGGGACACTGAACACCGGGGAGCTGTTTTTT.

At least ten counts were recorded for this clonotype. This chain connects TRBV6-5 to TRBJ1-1; D is ambiguous. The germline CDR1 and CDR2 sequences are MNHEY and SVGAGI. The CDR3 is made up of 13 amino acids. The V gene lost 5 bases and the J gene lost 4 bases, with 11 bases spanning the gap. The CDR3 region is CASSIQRTTEAFF. CDR3 bases: TGTGCCAGCAGTATACAGAGGACCACTGAAGCTTTCTTT.

This clonotype was counted at least ten times. The rearrangement links TRBV6-2 or TRBV6-3 to TRBJ2-2, with D maybe TRBD1 (5 bases). CDR3 length equals 15 residues. CDR1 is MNHEY and CDR2 is SVGEGT in the germline V gene. Between the trimmed V and J ends, which lost 5 bases and 5 bases, there was a span of 15 bases. This chain's CDR3 is CASSPFNRGTGELFF. The CDR3 nucleotides are TGTGCCAGCAGTCCCTTTAATAGGGGAACCGGGGAGCTGTTTTTT.

This clonotype has ten or more counts. The rearrangement joins TRBV12-3 or TRBV12-4 to TRBJ1-5; D might be TRBD1 (6 bases). The CDR3 has 14 residues. Trimming shortened V by 6 bases and J by 6 bases, and 15 bases separated the two germline ends. The DNA for the CDR3 is TGTGCCAGCAGCTTTGGGGGGGCGGGTCAGCCCCAGCATTTT. Translated: CASSFGGAGQPQHF.

This clonotype was seen ten or more times. CDR3 sequence reads: CASSEGNVGGETQYF. The DNA of the CDR3 is TGTGCCAGCAGTGAAGGCAATGTGGGCGGAGAGACCCAGTACTTC. The rearrangement links TRBV2 to TRBJ2-5; D is uncertain. V was pared by 1 base and J by 4 bases, with 13 bases between. The CDR3 consists of 15 residues. Germline V gene sequence: CDR1 SNHLY, CDR2 FYNNEI.

V is TRBV6-5 and J is TRBJ2-6; the D is unclear. Trimming removed 5 bases from V and 0 bases from J, with 8 bases in between. CDR3 length equals 15 residues. Looked up from germline, CDR1 is MNHEY and CDR2 is SVGAGI. CDR3 in DNA: TGTGCCAGCAGTAAAAGCAGCTCTGGGGCCAACGTCCTGACTTTC. This translates into CASSKSSSGANVLTF.

This clonotype came up many times. The chain employs TRBV7-2 and TRBJ2-6; D is ambiguous. The CDR3 runs 16 residues. V lost 1 base to trimming and J lost 2 bases, with 9 bases between them. Germline CDR1 is SGHTA and CDR2 is FQGNSA. CDR3 sequence reads: CASSLGGTTGANVLTF. CDR3 nucleotide sequence: TGTGCCAGCAGCTTAGGAGGCACAACTGGGGCCAACGTCCTGACTTTC.

The V call is TRBV19, the J call TRBJ2-2; D is perhaps TRBD1 or TRBD2 (5 bases each). This CDR3 contains 14 residues. The V end lost 7 bases, the J end lost 0 bases, and 9 bases lay between the germline ends. Germline CDR1 and CDR2: LNHDA and SQIVND (reference sequence). The CDR3 sequence: CASTGTANTGELFF. The DNA for the CDR3 is TGTGCCAGTACGGGGACGGCGAACACCGGGGAGCTGTTTTTT.

This clonotype turned up a few times. The J gene is TRBJ1-1, the V gene TRBV7-6, with 7 bases lining up with TRBD1. The CDR3 has 16 amino acids. Per germline, CDR1 SGHVS and CDR2 FNYEAQ. J was trimmed by 4 bases and V by 7 bases; bases with no gene match: 15. CDR3 sequence reads: CASMRRRDSDFTEAFF. The DNA for the CDR3 is TGTGCCAGCATGCGAAGGCGGGACAGCGACTTCACTGAAGCTTTCTTT.

This clonotype came up many times. The chain combines TRBV29-1 with TRBJ2-3; TRBD2 is a possible D gene (5 bases). Germline values: CDR1 SQVTM, CDR2 ANQGSEA. This CDR3 contains 12 residues. V was pared by 3 bases and J by 1 base, with 5 bases between. The CDR3 protein is CSVDSGTDTQYF. In DNA form, the CDR3 reads TGCAGCGTTGATAGCGGCACAGATACGCAGTATTTT.